The present TCR beta chain was sequenced within a study of B cell selection in AIRE deficiency. CDR3 length: 11 residues. Germline V gives CDR1 MDHEN, CDR2 SYDVKM. V was trimmed by 11 bases and J by 2 bases, leaving 10 bases between them. A remark on this clone: Its antigen is unidentified.

Conventional CD4 T cells were sorted as CD4+CD127+ cells. Study outcomes and limitations: About 30.6% of healthy-shared Treg TCRbeta sequences appeared in patient Tconv cells. Shorter CDR3s marked shared Treg sequences, biased toward few non-templated insertions.

In the authors' methods: Pooled conventional T cells gave roughly 99,000 patient and around 1.5x10^5 donor TCRbeta sequences. Some clones are missing from TCRdb's copy, which holds only in-frame ones; the method was immunoSEQ multiplex PCR. The DNA was the basis for D and trimming; V, J and clone size are from that table. The data show tens of thousands of clones, roughly 97% seen once. This chain joins TRBV28 and TRBJ2-7, with D unresolved. This TCR was sampled from a human donor in good health. The specimen sequenced was CD4+CD127+ conventional T cells sorted from PBMCs. The CDR3 sequence is CAGGTAYEQYF. The CDR3 nucleotides read TGTGCCGGCGGTACGGCCTACGAGCAGTACTTC. Using reference TRBV28 and TRBJ2-7 for the parts outside the CDR3, the full variable domain is DVKVTQSSRYLVKRTGEKVFLECVQDMDHENMFWYRQDPGLGLRLIYFSYDVKMKEKGDIPEGYSVSREKKERFSLILESASTNQTSMYLCAGGTAYEQYFGPGTRLTVT.